This T cell receptor (beta chain) was captured in a study of shared clonotypes between healthy human individuals. Researchers divided each subset's genomic DNA evenly across several immunoSEQ plates. Some clones are missing from TCRdb's copy, which holds only in-frame ones; the method was immunoSEQ multiplex PCR. Of about 2.3 million clones in the sample, around 93% are singletons; the top ten hold 0.37%. Each of the donors was a healthy adult who was HIV-negative and had not had a recent acute infection or vaccination. Concerning this clone itself: Its antigen is currently unknown.

Regarding the study as a whole: Sequencing depth was expected to influence donor clonotype sharing. Tissue TCR repertoires likely differ from these blood-only repertoires.

The CDR3 spans 19 residues. Germline assignment: CDR1 SGHNT and CDR2 YYREEE (reference sequence). The V and J ends lost 7 bases and 3 bases, in that order; junction bases with no gene match: 21. This clonotype originated in a man aged 18 to 30 in good health. Some clones in this sample may be carry-over from other donors' samples. Sequencing was performed on naive CD4+ T cells from PBMCs. Subset noted: CD45RA+ positively selected. The chain carries TRBV5-4 and TRBJ2-2; TRBD2 matches at 7 bases. CDR3 in DNA: TGTGCCAGCCGATCTCGGGGCCAAACTCTAGCGGAGTACACCGGGGAGCTGTTTTTT. This gives the protein CASRSRGQTLAEYTGELFF.